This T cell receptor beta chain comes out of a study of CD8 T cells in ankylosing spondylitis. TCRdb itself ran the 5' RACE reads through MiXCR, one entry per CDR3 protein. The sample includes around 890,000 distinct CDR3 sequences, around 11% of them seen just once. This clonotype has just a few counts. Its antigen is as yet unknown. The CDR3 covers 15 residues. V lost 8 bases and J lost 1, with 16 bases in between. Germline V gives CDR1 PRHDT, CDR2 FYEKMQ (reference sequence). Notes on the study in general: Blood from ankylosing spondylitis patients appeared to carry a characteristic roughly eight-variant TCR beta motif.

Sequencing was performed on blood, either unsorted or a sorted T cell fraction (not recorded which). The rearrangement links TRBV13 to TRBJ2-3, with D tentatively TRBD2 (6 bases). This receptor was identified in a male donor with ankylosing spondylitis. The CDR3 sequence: CASGGVPLGTDTQYF. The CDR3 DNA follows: TGTGCCAGCGGCGGGGTACCCCTCGGCACAGATACGCAGTATTTT.